The 6 T cell receptor beta chains in this list originate from one sample, sequenced in a study of blood T cell repertoires in COVID-19. Produced via immunoSEQ multiplex PCR; TCRdb's table is partial and in-frame only. Found here are approximately 56,000 clones, roughly 86% of them singletons; the top ten hold approximately 8.8%. Specimen: peripheral blood. These receptors were taken from an elderly man with active or convalescent COVID-19.

The J gene is TRBJ1-2, the V gene TRBV30; 7 positions agree with TRBD1. The CDR3 runs to 16 residues. Germline loops: CDR1 GTSNPN, CDR2 SVGIG (reference sequence). Unmatched junction bases numbered 14, after V lost 3 bases and J lost 4 bases. The DNA for the CDR3 is TGTGCCTGGAGGGGTCGGACAGGCCGGGATATCTATGGCTACACCTTC. Encoded protein: CAWRGRTGRDIYGYTF. Full variable domain (remainder filled in from reference TRBV30 and TRBJ1-2): SQTIHQWPATLVQPVGSPLSLECTVEGTSNPNLYWYRQAAGRGLQLLFYSVGIGQISSEVPQNLSASRPQDRQFILSSKKLLLSDSGFYLCAWRGRTGRDIYGYTFGSGTRLTVV.

The rearrangement joins TRBV28 to TRBJ1-2; no reliable D call. CDR1 is MDHEN and CDR2 is SYDVKM in the germline V gene. V dropped 4 bases and J dropped 4 bases, with 7 bases sitting between them. The CDR3 has 12 residues. The CDR3 DNA reads as TGTGCCAGCAGTTACGGGATCTATGGCTACACCTTC. This translates into CASSYGIYGYTF.

The sample holds one count of this clone. The chain has TRBV7-7 and TRBJ1-6, with 9 positions matching TRBD1. Looked up from germline, CDR1 is SSHAT and CDR2 is FNYEAQ (reference sequence). J gave up 8 bases and V 5 bases, and 19 bases lay outside the gene matches. This CDR3 comprises 19 residues. CDR3 DNA: TGTGCCAGCAGCCAACCGGGACAGGGCGTTTTCCTAACAGATTCACCCCTCCACTTT. Translated, it gives CASSQPGQGVFLTDSPLHF.

The genes are TRBV30 and TRBJ2-5; TRBD2 matches 15 bases. The J segment lost 5 bases and the V segment lost 3 bases, leaving 22 bases of the junction unmatched. Per germline, CDR1 GTSNPN and CDR2 SVGIG (reference sequence). This CDR3 has 21 amino acids. DNA of the CDR3: TGTGCCTGGAGCCGCAACCCCGGGACTAGCGGGAGGCCACCCGTTGGGGAGACCCAGTACTTC. Protein product: CAWSRNPGTSGRPPVGETQYF.

The V gene is TRBV11-3, the J gene TRBJ2-1; maybe TRBD2 (6 bases). This CDR3 comprises 15 residues. V was cut by 3 bases and J by 4 bases, with 13 bases left in between. Looked up from germline, CDR1 is SGHNT and CDR2 is YENEEA. The CDR3 region is CASSLGRDLYNEQFF. In DNA, the CDR3 is TGTGCCAGCAGCTTGGGGCGGGACCTTTACAATGAGCAGTTCTTC. Looking up the rest from reference TRBV11-3 and TRBJ2-1 gives the full variable domain: EAGVVQSPRYKIIEKKQPVAFWCNPISGHNTLYWYLQNLGQGPELLIRYENEEAVDDSQLPKDRFSAERLKGVDSTLKIQPAELGDSAVYLCASSLGRDLYNEQFFGPGTRLTVL.

The chain carries TRBV6-5 and TRBJ1-2; D remains unclear. Trimming took off 6 bases at V and 3 bases at J, with 11 bases between the two ends. There are 13 residues in the CDR3. Per the germline V gene, CDR1 is MNHEY and CDR2 is SVGAGI. DNA for the CDR3: TGTGCCAGCAGCCTCACAGTCTACTATGGCTACACCTTC. This translates into CASSLTVYYGYTF.